Sequencing of this T cell receptor (beta chain) was carried out in a study of cytomegalovirus exposure and HLA in healthy donors. Study details: The Caucasian-associated ancestry cluster held 80% to 90% of some 420 genotyped donors.

Germline CDR1 and CDR2: SGDLS and YYNGEE. CDR3 size: 18 residues. V lost 4 bases and J 0 bases, leaving 20 bases between the germline ends. The PCR ran on 60 Vbeta and 13 Jbeta primers. Repertoires were generated with immunoSEQ multiplex PCR, while TCRdb's copy carries only in-frame clones and drops some. The sample contains roughly 200,000 clones, roughly four fifths of which appear only once. Study-level results: Most subjects had HLA-A and HLA-B alleles reportedly predicted accurately by TCR beta sequences. In a later analysis, TCR association rates varied by HLA locus: DRB1 most, HLA-C fewest.

About this clone: Its cognate antigen is unknown.

The chain carries TRBV9 and TRBJ1-3; D is undetermined. Specimen: PBMCs. This receptor was obtained from a male donor in good health and CMV-seronegative. The CDR3 sequence is CASSPLGLSGSSGNTIYF. The CDR3 DNA is TGTGCCAGCAGCCCTTTGGGTTTGTCGGGGTCCTCTGGAAACACCATATATTTT. Complete variable domain (other parts from reference TRBV9 and TRBJ1-3): DSGVTQTPKHLITATGQRVTLRCSPRSGDLSVYWYQQSLDQGLQFLIQYYNGEERAKGNILERFSAQQFPDLHSELNLSSLELGDSALYFCASSPLGLSGSSGNTIYFGEGSWLTVV.